This T cell receptor beta chain derives from a study of OX40 agonist ivuxolimab in advanced cancers. Across the study: Every 2 weeks, patients got intravenous ivuxolimab at one of six dose levels (0.01-10 mg/kg). Patients were roughly 81% male with ages roughly 20 to 80, mean about 54. General study points: Researchers report that CD8+ T cells had, on average, more expanded clones than CD4+.

As to this clone: Its specificity is not known.

Using immunoSEQ multiplex PCR, the repertoire was profiled, and TCRdb retains in-frame clones only, with some absent. The table has more than 35,000 clones, approximately 80% seen once. The sample here was CD4+ or CD8+ T cells sorted from blood, taken in a trial of the OX40 agonist ivuxolimab. This receptor was taken from an adult with an advanced solid tumor such as melanoma, head and neck, liver or kidney cancer.

The CDR3 nucleotides read TGTGCCTGGATAGCAGGGACAGGGGGCGGGAACACTGAAGCTTTCTTT. The encoded protein is CAWIAGTGGGNTEAFF. The gene calls are TRBV30 and TRBJ1-1; 12 bases agree with TRBD1. Losses at the gene ends were 4 bases for V and 1 base for J; bases not matched to a gene: 7. The germline V gene encodes CDR1 GTSNPN and CDR2 SVGIG (reference sequence). The CDR3 has 16 amino acids.